This T cell receptor beta chain was sequenced for a study of OX40 agonist ivuxolimab in advanced cancers. Background on the study: Clinicians treated patients with ivuxolimab, an agonistic anti-OX40 (CD134) antibody. Across the patients, intravenous ivuxolimab was delivered every 2 weeks at 0.01 to 10 mg/kg. Patients enrolled in dose escalation were diagnosed with hepatocellular carcinoma, melanoma, renal cell or head and neck cancer.

Germline CDR1 and CDR2: SEHNR and FQNEAQ (reference sequence). Trimming took 3 bases from V and 0 from J, leaving 14 bases between them. The CDR3 length is 16 residues. With regard to this clone: Its matching antigen is unknown.

Libraries were prepared by immunoSEQ multiplex PCR; TCRdb keeps only in-frame clonotypes and omits some of them. The data hold about 85,000 clones, with around 85% observed a single time. Study-wide points: In CD8+ T cells, expanded clones were on average more numerous than in CD4+.

The sequence came from an adult with an advanced solid tumor such as melanoma, head and neck, liver or kidney cancer. This material consisted of CD4+ or CD8+ T cells sorted from blood, taken in a trial of the OX40 agonist ivuxolimab. The chain couples TRBV7-9 to TRBJ1-2; D unclear. The CDR3 loop is CASSFSQALTNYGYTF. As DNA, the CDR3 is TGTGCCAGCAGCTTCAGCCAGGCACTCACTAACTATGGCTACACCTTC.